Included here is one TCR beta chain sequence, with context. It lacks a known antigen. No much larger clonotype is one base removed from it; base qualities were not supplied. RNA was extracted using the RNeasy kit, and 0.5 to 1 microgram was reverse transcribed with random hexamers. The immunoSEQ multiplex PCR assay, which covers 54 Vbeta and 13 Jbeta segments, was used to amplify TCR beta CDR3 regions. PCR amplification bias was corrected by using a synthetic template baseline for primer optimization and computational correction. The authors' analysis ran thus. Reads were annotated to V, D and J genes according to IMGT and were analyzed with immunoSEQ Analyzer, with only productive sequences retained. Clonality was calculated as one minus the Shannon entropy normalized by log2 of the number of productive unique sequences. Public and private clones were assessed among the 100 most prevalent clones of each patient and control. Susac-specific clones were defined as absent from healthy and MS cohorts, approximately 1,000 published viral clones and other ImmuneACCESS disease sequences. TCRdb reanalyzed the raw reads on its own, using fastp at Q25 for trimming and MiXCR for clone calling, and kept in-frame beta chains. Every CDR3 protein is listed once, alongside the most common genes and DNA of its rows. The V and J calls reflect TCRdb's pipeline rather than the authors' work. A total of about 140,000 distinct CDR3 sequences appear in this sample, over 90% of them only once. Around 0.15% of the sample lies in the top ten.

The data stem from a study of CD8 T cells in Susac syndrome (dated by TCRdb to the late 2010s). At the level of the whole study: Among the Susac syndrome patients who were sequenced, clinically active disease was present in five or six and clinical remission was observed in about eight. Whether CD8+ T cell activation and differentiation in Susac syndrome was antigen driven was tested using repertoire sequencing. At the time of blood withdrawal, Susac syndrome patients were either therapy-naive, taking corticosteroids (with some also receiving IVIg), or on IVIg alone.

The CDR3 measures 13 amino acids from cysteine to phenylalanine. Of the read, only the CDR3 DNA is kept; its 39 bases are in frame from base 1. V and J are truncated by 5 bases and 6 bases respectively, leaving an intervening sequence of 17 bases. The germline V gene (reference sequence) supplies CDR1 DFQATT and CDR2 SNEGSKA. Here is what the overall study found, with its caveats: In patients with Susac syndrome, the CD4+ T cell repertoire showed no detectable clonal expansion. The study acknowledged that relatively few individuals were included in the TCR sequencing and HLA analysis.

High-throughput TCR beta sequencing profiled peripheral blood CD8+ and CD4+ T cells from healthy donors, Susac syndrome patients and multiple sclerosis patients. Susac syndrome patients met recently defined diagnostic criteria for definite or probable disease. CD8+ TEMRA cells were enriched by FACS, while bulk CD8+ and CD4+ T cells were purified by magnetic negative isolation. Blood was drawn into EDTA tubes, processed within 24 hours, and PBMCs were isolated by density gradient centrifugation. PBMCs intended for TCR sequencing were cryopreserved in liquid nitrogen and were subsequently thawed in a 37 degrees C water bath. A purity of at least 90% was achieved for sorted or isolated CD4+, CD8+ and CD8+ TEMRA cells.

This clonotype was sampled from a human donor with Susac syndrome. Sequencing was performed on CD4+ T cells from PBMCs. Recombination joined TRBV20-1 with TRBJ2-7; the D gene cannot be named for sure. CDR3 sequence: CSAPRPGPGEQYF. The DNA reads TGCAGTGCTCCGAGACCAGGTCCGGGCGAGCAGTACTTC.